This TCR beta chain was observed in a study of blood T cells in healthy people across ages. Using a J-beta primer mix together with a sample-barcoded 5' primer, a second PCR was run for roughly 6 to 11 cycles. TCRdb re-called the 5' RACE reads with MiXCR, one entry per CDR3 protein. The table includes some 700,000 distinct CDR3 sequences, 22% detected once. Details on this clonotype: What it recognizes is unknown.

They isolated at least 7 million PBMCs from each sample. Total RNA was isolated from each sample in quantities of at least 6 micrograms. Study findings and constraints: Observed TCR beta diversity showed a strong correlation with the percentage of naive T cells as measured by flow cytometry.

The sequenced sample was blood. This receptor was identified in a man between 65 and 85 years old in good health.

This CDR3 is CASSILREGRRVSTDTQYF. The CDR3 DNA reads TGTGCCAGCAGCATCTTGCGGGAGGGCCGACGTGTAAGCACAGATACGCAGTATTTT. V is TRBV14 and J is TRBJ2-3; 9 bases fit TRBD2. CDR1 and CDR2 (germline): SGHDN, FVKESK. J gave up 0 bases and V 5 bases, and 15 bases lay outside the gene matches. The CDR3 is 19 amino acids.